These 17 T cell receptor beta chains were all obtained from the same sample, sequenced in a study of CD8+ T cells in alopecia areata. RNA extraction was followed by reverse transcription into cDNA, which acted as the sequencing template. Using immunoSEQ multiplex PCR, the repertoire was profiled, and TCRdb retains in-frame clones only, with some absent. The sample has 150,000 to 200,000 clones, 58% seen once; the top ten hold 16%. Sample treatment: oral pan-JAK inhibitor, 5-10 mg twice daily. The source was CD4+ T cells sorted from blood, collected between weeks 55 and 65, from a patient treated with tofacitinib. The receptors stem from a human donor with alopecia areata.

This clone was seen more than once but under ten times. The CDR3 spells CAIMNGAGGGNEQFF. CDR3 DNA: TGTGCCATCATGAATGGAGCGGGGGGCGGGAATGAGCAGTTCTTC. The chain combines TRBV10-3 with TRBJ2-1; 9 bases fit TRBD2. V was pared by 7 bases and J by 7 bases, with 11 bases of the junction left unmatched. The CDR3 consists of 15 residues. The germline CDR1 and CDR2 sequences are ENHRY and SYGVKD.

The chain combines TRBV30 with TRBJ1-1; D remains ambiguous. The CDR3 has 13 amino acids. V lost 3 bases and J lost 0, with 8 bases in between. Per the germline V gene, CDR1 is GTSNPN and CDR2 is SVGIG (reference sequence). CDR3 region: CAWRGNLNTEAFF. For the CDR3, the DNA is TGTGCCTGGAGGGGCAACTTGAACACTGAAGCTTTCTTT.

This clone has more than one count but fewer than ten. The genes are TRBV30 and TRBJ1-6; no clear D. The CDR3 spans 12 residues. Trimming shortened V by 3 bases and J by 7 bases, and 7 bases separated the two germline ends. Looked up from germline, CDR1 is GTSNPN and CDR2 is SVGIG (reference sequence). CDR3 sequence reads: CAWSRRNSPLHF. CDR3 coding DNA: TGTGCCTGGAGCCGCAGGAATTCACCCCTCCACTTT.

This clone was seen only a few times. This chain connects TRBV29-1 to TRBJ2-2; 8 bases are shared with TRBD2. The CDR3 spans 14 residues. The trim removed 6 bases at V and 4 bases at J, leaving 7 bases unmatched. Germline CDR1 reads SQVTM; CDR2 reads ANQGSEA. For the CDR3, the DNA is TGCAGCGTCAACCGGGCGGGGGGCACCGGGGAGCTGTTTTTT. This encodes CSVNRAGGTGELFF.

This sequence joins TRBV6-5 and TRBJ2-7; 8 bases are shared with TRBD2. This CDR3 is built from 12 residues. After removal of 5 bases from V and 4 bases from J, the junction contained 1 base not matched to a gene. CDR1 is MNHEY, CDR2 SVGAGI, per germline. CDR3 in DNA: TGTGCCAGCAGTCGGGGGGGTTACGAGCAGTACTTC. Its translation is CASSRGGYEQYF.

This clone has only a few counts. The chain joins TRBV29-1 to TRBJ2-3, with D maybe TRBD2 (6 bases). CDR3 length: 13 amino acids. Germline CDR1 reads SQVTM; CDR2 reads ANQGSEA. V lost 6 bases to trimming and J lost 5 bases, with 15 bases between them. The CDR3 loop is CSVGRSSRDTQYF. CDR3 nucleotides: TGCAGCGTGGGGAGGAGTTCCAGAGATACGCAGTATTTT.

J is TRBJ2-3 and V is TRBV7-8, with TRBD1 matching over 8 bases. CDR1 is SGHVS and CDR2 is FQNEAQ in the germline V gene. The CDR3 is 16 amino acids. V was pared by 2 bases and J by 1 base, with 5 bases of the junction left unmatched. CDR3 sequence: CASSLQGAGRTDTQYF. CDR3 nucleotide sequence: TGTGCCAGCAGCTTACAGGGGGCCGGGCGCACAGATACGCAGTATTTT.

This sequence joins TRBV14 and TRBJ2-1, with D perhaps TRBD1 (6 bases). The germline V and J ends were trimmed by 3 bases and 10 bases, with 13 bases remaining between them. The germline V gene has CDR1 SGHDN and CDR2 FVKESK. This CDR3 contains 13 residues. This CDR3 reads CASSHPDSVEQFF. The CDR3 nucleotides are TGTGCCAGCAGCCATCCGGACAGCGTAGAGCAGTTCTTC.

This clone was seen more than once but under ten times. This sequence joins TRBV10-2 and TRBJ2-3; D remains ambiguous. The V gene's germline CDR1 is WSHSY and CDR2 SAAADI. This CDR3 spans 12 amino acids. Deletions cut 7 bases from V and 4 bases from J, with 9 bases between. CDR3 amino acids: CASTPSADTQYF. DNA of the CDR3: TGCGCCAGCACCCCCAGCGCAGATACGCAGTATTTT.

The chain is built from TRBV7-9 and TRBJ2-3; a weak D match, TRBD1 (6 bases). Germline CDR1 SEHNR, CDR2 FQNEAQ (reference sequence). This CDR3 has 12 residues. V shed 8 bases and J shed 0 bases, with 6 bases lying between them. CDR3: CASGGSTDTQYF. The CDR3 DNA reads TGTGCCAGCGGGGGCAGCACAGATACGCAGTATTTT. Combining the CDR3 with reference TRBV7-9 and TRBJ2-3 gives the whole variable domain DTGVSQNPRHKITKRGQNVTFRCDPISEHNRLYWYRQTLGQGPEFLTYFQNEAQLEKSRLLSDRFSAERPKGSFSTLEIQRTEQGDSAMYLCASGGSTDTQYFGPGTRLTVL.

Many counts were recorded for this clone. The CDR3 sequence: CATSRDPSSNQPQHF. CDR3 nucleotide sequence: TGTGCCACCAGCAGAGATCCGAGTAGCAATCAGCCCCAGCATTTT. The rearrangement links TRBV15 to TRBJ1-5, with D hard to call. Germline values: CDR1 LNHNV, CDR2 YYDKDF (reference sequence). Trimming stripped 0 bases from V and 0 bases from J, with 6 bases between. This CDR3 contains 15 residues.

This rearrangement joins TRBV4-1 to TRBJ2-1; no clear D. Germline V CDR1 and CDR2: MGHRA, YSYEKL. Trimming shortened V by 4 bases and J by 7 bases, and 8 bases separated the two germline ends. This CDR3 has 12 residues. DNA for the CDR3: TGCGCCAGCAGCCCCCACCCGAATGAGCAGTTCTTC. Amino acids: CASSPHPNEQFF.

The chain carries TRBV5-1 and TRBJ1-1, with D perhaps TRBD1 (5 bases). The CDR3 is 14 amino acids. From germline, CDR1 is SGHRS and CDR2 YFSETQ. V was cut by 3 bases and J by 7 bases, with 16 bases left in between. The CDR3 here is CASSSTGTDHEAFF. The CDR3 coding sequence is TGCGCCAGCAGCTCCACCGGGACGGATCATGAAGCTTTCTTT.

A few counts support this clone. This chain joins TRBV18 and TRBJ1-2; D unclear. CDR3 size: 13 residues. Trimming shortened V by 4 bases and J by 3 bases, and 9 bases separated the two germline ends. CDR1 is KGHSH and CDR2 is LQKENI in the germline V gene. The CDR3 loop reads CASSQNRDYGYTF. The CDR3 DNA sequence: TGTGCCAGCTCACAGAACCGCGACTATGGCTACACCTTC.

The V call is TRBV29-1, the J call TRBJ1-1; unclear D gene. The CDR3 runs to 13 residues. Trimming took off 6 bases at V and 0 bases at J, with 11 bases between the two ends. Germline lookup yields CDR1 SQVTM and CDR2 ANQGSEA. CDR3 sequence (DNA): TGCAGCGTCCGGGGATCGTTGAACACTGAAGCTTTCTTT. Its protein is CSVRGSLNTEAFF.

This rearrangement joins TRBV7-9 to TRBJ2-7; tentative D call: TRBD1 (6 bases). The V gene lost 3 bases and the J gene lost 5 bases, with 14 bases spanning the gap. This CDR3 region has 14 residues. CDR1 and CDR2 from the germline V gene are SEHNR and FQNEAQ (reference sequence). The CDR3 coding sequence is TGTGCCAGCAGCTTCGAAAGGACAGCGGACGAGCAGTACTTC. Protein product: CASSFERTADEQYF.

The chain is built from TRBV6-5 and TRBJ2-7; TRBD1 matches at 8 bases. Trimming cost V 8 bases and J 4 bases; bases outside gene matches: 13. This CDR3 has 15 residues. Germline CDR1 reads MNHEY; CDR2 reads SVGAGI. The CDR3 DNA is TGTGCCAGCGCAAAAGCCTCGGACAGGGCTTACGAGCAGTACTTC. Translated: CASAKASDRAYEQYF.